These 21 T cell receptor beta chains originate from one sample sequenced in a study of blood T cell repertoires in COVID-19. The repertoire was sequenced with immunoSEQ multiplex PCR; TCRdb's copy has only in-frame clones and lacks some. In the table there are 300,000 to 400,000 clones, around 88% of which are singletons. The sample was peripheral blood. All receptors come from a woman in her thirties with COVID-19, enrolled during active disease.

This clone was seen once. This chain links TRBV11-3 with TRBJ1-2; 8 bases match TRBD1. The germline gives CDR1 SGHNT, CDR2 YENEEA. This CDR3 spans 13 amino acids. Germline trimming cut 5 bases from V and 4 bases from J; bases unmatched to any gene: 3. The CDR3: CASSPGQAYGYTF. The CDR3, as DNA: TGTGCCAGCAGCCCGGGACAGGCCTATGGCTACACCTTC.

The J gene is TRBJ2-2, the V gene TRBV6-6; TRBD1 agrees at 7 bases. V gave up 5 bases and J gave up 2 bases; unmatched junction bases: 8. CDR1 MNHNY and CDR2 SVGAGI come from the germline V gene (reference sequence). This CDR3 is built from 16 residues. The CDR3 is CASSTTQGFNTGELFF. The CDR3 nucleotides are TGTGCCAGCAGTACAACACAGGGGTTCAACACCGGGGAGCTGTTTTTT.

As concerns this clone: At the DNA level, this CDR3 is encoded by other sequences in the same sample as well. V is TRBV27 and J is TRBJ1-6, with D hard to call. Germline loops: CDR1 MNHEY, CDR2 SMNVEV (reference sequence). With 5 bases removed from V and 7 bases from J, the gap between germline ends came to 9 bases. The length of the CDR3 is 13 residues. The CDR3 DNA is TGTGCCAGCAGTAGACTGGTAAATTCACCCCTCCACTTT. This translates into CASSRLVNSPLHF.

The J gene is TRBJ1-1, the V gene TRBV11-3; the D gene is possibly TRBD1 (6 bases). This CDR3 has 19 amino acids. CDR1 is SGHNT, CDR2 YENEEA, per germline. V was clipped by 1 base and J by 1 base, with 22 bases between them. The DNA for the CDR3 is TGTGCCAGCAGCTTAGTCTTGGACAGACTCCCGCATGGGAACACTGAAGCTTTCTTT. This encodes CASSLVLDRLPHGNTEAFF.

V usage is TRBV3-1 (or the pseudogene TRBV3-2) and J usage is TRBJ1-6; D is perhaps TRBD1 (6 bases). V was clipped by 1 base and J by 2 bases, with 9 bases between them. CDR1 is LGHDT and CDR2 is YNNKEL in the germline V gene (reference sequence). CDR3 length: 16 residues. CDR3 residues: CASSQVGGAYNSPLHF. DNA for the CDR3: TGTGCCAGCAGCCAAGTAGGGGGAGCCTATAATTCACCCCTCCACTTT.

This rearrangement joins TRBV24-1 to TRBJ1-5, with D possibly matching TRBD1 (6 bases). With 4 bases removed from V and 2 bases from J, the gap between germline ends came to 11 bases. The germline CDR1 and CDR2 sequences are KGHDR and SFDVKD. This CDR3 contains 15 residues. The CDR3 nucleotides are TGTGCCACCAGTGAAAGGGGGTTCGGCAATCAGCCCCAGCATTTT. It encodes CATSERGFGNQPQHF.

The chain employs TRBV3-1 (or the pseudogene TRBV3-2) and TRBJ2-5; maybe TRBD2 (5 bases). The CDR3 length is 15 residues. V was shortened by 1 base and J by 5 bases, with 14 bases between the two germline ends. Germline values: CDR1 LGHDT, CDR2 YNNKEL (reference sequence). CDR3 DNA sequence: TGTGCCAGCAGCCAAGTTGCTGTTGCGGGTGAGACCCAGTACTTC. Encoded protein: CASSQVAVAGETQYF.

The chain joins TRBV28 to TRBJ1-2, with a possible D match to TRBD1 (5 bases). V lost 6 bases and J lost 6, with 11 bases in between. The CDR3 runs to 12 residues. The germline CDR1 and CDR2 sequences are MDHEN and SYDVKM. CDR3 sequence reads: CASRSGWDGYTF. The CDR3 DNA sequence: TGTGCCAGCAGATCAGGGTGGGATGGCTACACCTTC.

The chain couples TRBV19 to TRBJ2-1, with D possibly TRBD1 on 5 matching bases. The CDR3 spans 13 residues. CDR1 is LNHDA and CDR2 is SQIVND in the germline V gene (reference sequence). V gave up 5 bases and J gave up 4 bases, with 9 bases separating them. The CDR3 nucleotides read TGTGCCAGTAGTTCAGGGCTTTACAATGAGCAGTTCTTC. Translating gives CASSSGLYNEQFF.

The CDR3 DNA reads as TGTGCCAGCAGTTCAGGGGTAGGGGGCTACACCTTC. Amino acids: CASSSGVGGYTF. This chain links TRBV6-5 with TRBJ1-2; weak D call: TRBD1 (6 bases). V was clipped by 4 bases and J by 8 bases, with 11 bases between them. Germline V gives CDR1 MNHEY, CDR2 SVGAGI. This CDR3 is built from 12 residues.

This chain joins TRBV10-3 and TRBJ2-7, with D hard to call. The CDR3 totals 13 residues. Trimming stripped 6 bases from V and 2 bases from J, with 11 bases between. Germline values: CDR1 ENHRY, CDR2 SYGVKD. The CDR3 nucleotides are TGTGCCATCAGCGGCGGTGAAGCCTACGAGCAGTACTTC. Protein product: CAISGGEAYEQYF.

This chain uses TRBV24-1 with TRBJ1-2; 8 nucleotides align to TRBD1. The trim removed 4 bases at V and 8 bases at J, leaving 8 bases unmatched. Germline assignment: CDR1 KGHDR and CDR2 SFDVKD. The CDR3 has 14 residues. This CDR3 is CATSETDREWGYTF. In DNA, the CDR3 is TGTGCCACCAGTGAAACGGACAGGGAGTGGGGCTACACCTTC.

The chain joins TRBV19 to TRBJ1-6, with D possibly TRBD1 on 5 matching bases. Germline V gene sequence: CDR1 LNHDA, CDR2 SQIVND (reference sequence). The CDR3 loop spans 12 amino acids. The V end lost 6 bases, the J end lost 14 bases, and 14 bases lay between the germline ends. CDR3 residues: CASSDRFLTLHF. The DNA of the CDR3 is TGTGCCAGTAGCGACAGATTTCTGACCCTCCACTTT.

The sample holds a few counts of this clone. This rearrangement joins TRBV4-2 to TRBJ2-1; 11 bases agree with TRBD2. After removal of 1 base from V and 5 bases from J, the junction contained 4 bases not matched to a gene. This CDR3 is built from 16 residues. Germline CDR1 and CDR2: LGHNA and YNFKEQ. This CDR3 is CASSQVAGGNNNEQFF. The CDR3 DNA is TGTGCCAGCAGCCAAGTAGCGGGGGGGAACAACAATGAGCAGTTCTTC.

The rearrangement joins TRBV19 to TRBJ1-2; no clear D gene. The germline V gene encodes CDR1 LNHDA and CDR2 SQIVND (reference sequence). V shed 3 bases and J shed 4 bases, with 12 bases lying between them. The CDR3 runs to 14 residues. The CDR3 sequence is CASSMAASSYGYTF. CDR3 DNA sequence: TGTGCCAGTAGTATGGCCGCCTCTTCCTATGGCTACACCTTC.

This chain connects TRBV5-1 to TRBJ1-6, with 9 bases identical to TRBD1. V lost 6 bases, J lost 10 bases, and 14 bases stayed unmatched. The CDR3 sequence is 16 residues long. CDR1 and CDR2 from the germline V gene are SGHRS and YFSETQ. The CDR3 is CASNEGDRELQSPLHF. The DNA of the CDR3 is TGCGCCAGCAACGAGGGGGACAGGGAGCTTCAGTCACCCCTCCACTTT.

The chain joins TRBV4-1 to TRBJ2-3, with D possibly TRBD1 on 5 matching bases. CDR1 is MGHRA, CDR2 YSYEKL, per germline. Trimming cost V 0 bases and J 4 bases, with 14 bases left between them. The CDR3 runs to 16 residues. The CDR3 nucleotides are TGCGCCAGCAGCCAAGACCCCAGGGTTCTGGCAGATACGCAGTATTTT. It is translated as CASSQDPRVLADTQYF.

This chain uses TRBV7-2 with TRBJ1-2; D is possibly TRBD1 (5 bases). CDR3 size: 13 residues. The germline V and J ends were trimmed by 5 bases and 4 bases, with 11 bases remaining between them. Germline V lookup: CDR1 SGHTA, CDR2 FQGNSA. The CDR3 loop reads CASSPIGGYGYTF. The CDR3 DNA reads as TGTGCCAGCAGCCCCATCGGGGGCTATGGCTACACCTTC.

The chain recombines TRBV28 with TRBJ1-5; weak D call: TRBD1 (6 bases). This CDR3 has 11 residues. The V end lost 10 bases, the J end lost 9 bases, and 13 bases lay between the germline ends. Germline lookup yields CDR1 MDHEN and CDR2 SYDVKM. CDR3 nucleotide sequence: TGTGCCATTAGGGGGGGCGGGCCCCAGCATTTT. It specifies CAIRGGGPQHF.

J is TRBJ1-6 and V is TRBV27; D is unresolved. Per germline, CDR1 MNHEY and CDR2 SMNVEV (reference sequence). The CDR3 has 16 amino acids. The V and J ends lost 0 bases and 9 bases respectively, with 15 bases between them. CDR3: CASSLSPPPSRSPLHF. The CDR3 DNA reads TGTGCCAGCAGTTTATCGCCACCGCCGAGTCGTTCACCCCTCCACTTT.

The chain combines TRBV4-1 with TRBJ2-3; tentatively, D is TRBD2 (6 bases). This CDR3 is built from 16 residues. Germline loops: CDR1 MGHRA, CDR2 YSYEKL. Trimming shortened V by 2 bases and J by 1 base, and 13 bases separated the two germline ends. In DNA, the CDR3 is TGCGCCAGCAGCCAATTGTTAACGGGGGGCACAGATACGCAGTATTTT. Protein sequence: CASSQLLTGGTDTQYF.